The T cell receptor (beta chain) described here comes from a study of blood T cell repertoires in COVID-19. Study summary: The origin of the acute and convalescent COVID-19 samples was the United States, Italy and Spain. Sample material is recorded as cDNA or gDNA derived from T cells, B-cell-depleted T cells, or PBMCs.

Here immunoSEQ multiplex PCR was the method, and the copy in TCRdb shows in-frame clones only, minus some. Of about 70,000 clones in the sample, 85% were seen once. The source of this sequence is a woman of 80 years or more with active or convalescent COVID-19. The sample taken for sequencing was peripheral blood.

The chain's CDR3 is CAISEDREIYTIYF. For the CDR3, the DNA is TGTGCCATCAGTGAGGACAGGGAGATTTACACCATATATTTT. The V and J genes are TRBV10-3 and TRBJ1-3; TRBD1 aligns across 7 bases. The germline CDR1 and CDR2 sequences are ENHRY and SYGVKD. This CDR3 contains 14 residues. Trimming removed 2 bases from V and 8 bases from J; junction bases left unmatched: 6.